This T cell receptor (beta chain) was sequenced for a study of identical twins. The CDR3 length is 14 residues. The germline gives CDR1 SGHRS, CDR2 YFSETQ. V was trimmed by 1 base and J by 0 bases, leaving 8 bases between them. One entry per CDR3 protein results from TCRdb running MiXCR on the 5' RACE reads. The sample contains fewer than 900,000 distinct CDR3 sequences, over 20% of which appear only once. The same data also contributed to another study, on T cells expressing NK-cell markers.

This chain uses TRBV5-1 with TRBJ2-7, with D uncertain. What was sequenced was PBMCs. This clonotype was sampled from a woman between 18 and 29 years old in good health. CDR3 DNA: TGCGCCAGCAGCTTGTCGATCCTCTCCTACGAGCAGTACTTC. This translates into CASSLSILSYEQYF.